The 30 T cell receptor beta chains below were found in one sample sequenced in a study of PD-1 blockade in classical Hodgkin lymphoma. Clones were sequenced by immunoSEQ multiplex PCR, and TCRdb holds only the in-frame ones, with some missing. The sample includes just over 15,000 clones, about 86% of them seen just once. Specified time point: newly diagnosed, previously untreated cHL patient sample. Isolation of CD4+ T cells from thawed PBMCs was performed by magnetic negative selection. The specimen was CD4+ T cells from blood. All receptors derive from a human donor with classical Hodgkin lymphoma.

This clone occurred once. This chain links TRBV5-1 with TRBJ2-1, with D possibly being TRBD1 (5 bases). Germline assignment: CDR1 SGHRS and CDR2 YFSETQ. CDR3 length: 14 amino acids. The V gene lost 0 bases and the J gene lost 8 bases, with 12 bases spanning the gap. In DNA form, the CDR3 reads TGCGCCAGCAGCTTGGGGGGCCTGGTCGATGAGCAGTTCTTC. It specifies CASSLGGLVDEQFF.

This clone has just a few counts. This chain uses TRBV9 with TRBJ2-5, with 7 bases lining up with TRBD1. After removal of 0 bases from V and 5 bases from J, the junction contained 7 bases not matched to a gene. There are 15 residues in the CDR3. CDR1 is SGDLS, CDR2 YYNGEE, per germline. Written as DNA, the CDR3 is TGTGCCAGCAGCGTAGGGCCCCAGGGGGTGGAGACCCAGTACTTC. Its translation is CASSVGPQGVETQYF.

The chain has TRBV6-5 and TRBJ1-4, with a possible D match to TRBD1 (5 bases). This CDR3 region has 14 residues. Germline CDR1 and CDR2: MNHEY and SVGAGI. Trimming stripped 7 bases from V and 4 bases from J, with 13 bases between. The CDR3 nucleotides are TGTGCCAGCAAACGGGGGTTGAATAATGAAAAACTGTTTTTT. Its protein product is CASKRGLNNEKLFF.

The chain carries TRBV19 and TRBJ1-5; 8 nucleotides agree with TRBD1. CDR1 and CDR2 from the germline V gene are LNHDA and SQIVND (reference sequence). V was clipped by 0 bases and J by 3 bases; unmatched bases: 4. The CDR3 is made up of 16 amino acids. The CDR3: CASSIDWTGFNQPQHF. The CDR3 region has the DNA TGTGCCAGTAGTATAGATTGGACAGGGTTCAATCAGCCCCAGCATTTT.

The J gene is TRBJ1-2, the V gene TRBV28; D is uncertain. The CDR3 extends over 12 amino acids. The V end was cut by 2 bases, the J end by 8 bases, with 9 bases between. The germline V gene encodes CDR1 MDHEN and CDR2 SYDVKM. The chain's CDR3 is CASSLTVRGYTF. The CDR3 DNA sequence: TGTGCCAGCAGTTTAACAGTCCGGGGCTACACCTTC.

The chain is built from TRBV7-3 and TRBJ2-3; 7 positions match TRBD2. This CDR3 region has 13 residues. In germline, CDR1 is SGHTA, CDR2 FQGTGA. V lost 2 bases and J lost 4; bases outside the gene matches: 0. For the CDR3, the DNA is TGTGCCAGCAGCTTAGCGGGAGCAGATACGCAGTATTTT. This translates into CASSLAGADTQYF.

J is TRBJ2-7 and V is TRBV7-2; weak D call: TRBD1 (5 bases). Trimming removed 1 base from V and 6 bases from J, with 13 bases in between. There are 14 residues in the CDR3. CDR1 is SGHTA and CDR2 is FQGNSA in the germline V gene. The CDR3 sequence is CASSLDWGTSEQYF. DNA of the CDR3: TGTGCCAGCAGCTTAGACTGGGGCACCTCCGAGCAGTACTTC.

The chain carries TRBV18 and TRBJ2-3; D call uncertain. V was clipped by 2 bases and J by 3 bases, with 9 bases between them. This CDR3 comprises 14 residues. The V gene's germline CDR1 is KGHSH and CDR2 LQKENI. CDR3 nucleotides: TGTGCCAGCTCACCAGGTGGTGGAACAGATACGCAGTATTTT. This codes for CASSPGGGTDTQYF.

The genes are TRBV2 and TRBJ2-7; D unresolved. The germline gives CDR1 SNHLY, CDR2 FYNNEI. V lost 7 bases, J lost 3 bases, and 13 bases lay in between. The CDR3 is 13 residues long. The CDR3 nucleotides read TGTGCCAGCATGCAGTGGCGAAGCTACGAGCAGTACTTC. Residues: CASMQWRSYEQYF.

The gene calls are TRBV9 and TRBJ2-1; maybe TRBD2 (6 bases). Germline V gene lookup returns CDR1 SGDLS and CDR2 YYNGEE. CDR3 size: 14 residues. Trimming cost V 2 bases and J 1 base, with 7 bases left between them. The CDR3 DNA reads as TGTGCCAGCAGCGTTAGCGGTTCCTACAATGAGCAGTTCTTC. It is translated as CASSVSGSYNEQFF.

The chain couples TRBV5-6 to TRBJ2-5; 10 bases fit TRBD2. Trimming took 2 bases from V and 11 from J; bases not matched to a gene: 15. This CDR3 has 16 residues. The germline V gene encodes CDR1 SGHDT and CDR2 YYEEEE. CDR3 region: CASSFVGLAGVGEQYF. The CDR3 DNA is TGTGCCAGCAGCTTCGTCGGGCTAGCGGGAGTAGGAGAGCAGTACTTC.

The chain links TRBV27 to TRBJ2-7, with D maybe TRBD2 (6 bases). This CDR3 region has 14 residues. Germline CDR1 and CDR2: MNHEY and SMNVEV (reference sequence). V lost 5 bases and J 3 bases, leaving 14 bases between the germline ends. In DNA, the CDR3 is TGTGCCAGCAGTCTCCGGGAGTCACGCTACGAGCAGTACTTC. Protein: CASSLRESRYEQYF.

DNA for the CDR3: TGTGCCAGCAGCGCCGGGAGCTCTGGAAACACCATATATTTT. Translating it yields CASSAGSSGNTIYF. This rearrangement joins TRBV9 to TRBJ1-3, with unresolved D. CDR1 is SGDLS and CDR2 is YYNGEE in the germline V gene. Trimming pared 3 bases from V and 0 bases from J, leaving 7 bases between. CDR3 length equals 14 residues.

The chain recombines TRBV28 with TRBJ2-7; 7 positions agree with TRBD1. This CDR3 is built from 15 residues. The germline V gene has CDR1 MDHEN and CDR2 SYDVKM. V lost 7 bases and J lost 7; bases outside the gene matches: 16. This chain's CDR3 is CASTRGGTGSGEQYF. In DNA form, the CDR3 reads TGTGCCAGCACTCGAGGGGGCACAGGGTCGGGTGAGCAGTACTTC. The full variable domain, with the rest looked up from reference TRBV28 and TRBJ2-7, is DVKVTQSSRYLVKRTGEKVFLECVQDMDHENMFWYRQDPGLGLRLIYFSYDVKMKEKGDIPEGYSVSREKKERFSLILESASTNQTSMYLCASTRGGTGSGEQYFGPGTRLTVT.

This chain's CDR3 is CASSLGGIGNTIYF. The CDR3, as DNA: TGTGCCAGCAGCTTGGGCGGGATTGGAAACACCATATATTTT. The rearrangement joins TRBV4-2 to TRBJ1-3; D uncertain. Trimming took off 5 bases at V and 3 bases at J, with 11 bases between the two ends. The CDR3 loop spans 14 amino acids. Germline assignment: CDR1 LGHNA and CDR2 YNFKEQ.

This chain uses TRBV28 with TRBJ2-1; 11 bases match TRBD2. Germline values: CDR1 MDHEN, CDR2 SYDVKM. J was trimmed by 0 bases and V by 7 bases; bases with no gene match: 8. The CDR3 consists of 17 residues. CDR3 DNA: TGTGCCAGCACTTTCTTAGCGGGGGGGAGCTCCTACAATGAGCAGTTCTTC. Protein sequence: CASTFLAGGSSYNEQFF.

This CDR3 reads CASSELGQSTDTQYF. As DNA, the CDR3 is TGTGCCAGCAGTGAGCTAGGACAGAGCACAGATACGCAGTATTTT. The V gene is TRBV2, the J gene TRBJ2-3; D is possibly TRBD1 (6 bases). Trimming took off 3 bases at V and 0 bases at J, with 10 bases between the two ends. This CDR3 is 15 amino acids long. In germline, CDR1 is SNHLY, CDR2 FYNNEI.

The genes are TRBV1 and TRBJ1-2; TRBD1, the table's D call, was not compared with the DNA. TRBV1 is a documented pseudogene. CDR3 length: 16 amino acids. The CDR3 DNA is TGCACCAGCAGCCAAGTGGTGCCAGGGCCTTACTATGGCTACACCTTC. Encoded protein: CTSSQVVPGPYYGYTF.

V is TRBV6-6 and J is TRBJ2-3, with D unresolved. The CDR3 extends over 11 amino acids. CDR1 and CDR2 (germline): MNHNY, SVGAGI (reference sequence). The V and J ends lost 5 bases and 2 bases respectively, with 2 bases between them. CDR3 protein: CASSVTDTQYF. In DNA form, the CDR3 reads TGTGCCAGCAGTGTCACAGATACGCAGTATTTT.

The rearrangement joins TRBV18 to TRBJ2-1; a weak D match, TRBD1 (6 bases). The CDR3 runs 16 residues. The germline V gene has CDR1 KGHSH and CDR2 LQKENI. Trimming removed 1 base from V and 0 bases from J, with 10 bases in between. The CDR3 is CASSPLGGNSYNEQFF. Here the CDR3 DNA reads TGTGCCAGCTCACCACTAGGGGGAAACTCCTACAATGAGCAGTTCTTC.

The sample holds one count of this clone. The chain uses TRBV7-2 and TRBJ2-5; 14 bases align to TRBD2. CDR1 is SGHTA, CDR2 FQGNSA, per germline. This CDR3 is 14 amino acids long. The J segment lost 5 bases and the V segment lost 6 bases, leaving 2 bases of the junction unmatched. The CDR3 bases are TGTGCCAGCAGTCGGACTAGCGGGAGGGAGACCCAGTACTTC. Its protein product is CASSRTSGRETQYF.

The CDR3 sequence is CASSFTALGAQPQHF. Written as DNA, the CDR3 is TGTGCCAGCAGCTTCACCGCCTTGGGCGCTCAGCCCCAGCATTTT. The chain employs TRBV7-2 and TRBJ1-5; D gene unclear. The CDR3 is 15 residues long. The germline V gene has CDR1 SGHTA and CDR2 FQGNSA. V was trimmed by 3 bases and J by 6 bases, leaving 15 bases between them. Full variable domain (outside the CDR3, taken from reference TRBV7-2 and TRBJ1-5): GAGVSQSPSNKVTEKGKDVELRCDPISGHTALYWYRQSLGQGLEFLIYFQGNSAPDKSGLPSDRFSAERTGGSVSTLTIQRTQQEDSAVYLCASSFTALGAQPQHFGDGTRLSIL.

The table lists this clone with a few counts. This rearrangement joins TRBV4-2 to TRBJ1-5; D unresolved. Germline values: CDR1 LGHNA, CDR2 YNFKEQ. The CDR3 is made up of 14 amino acids. Trimming shortened V by 2 bases and J by 0 bases, and 5 bases separated the two germline ends. The CDR3 DNA is TGTGCCAGCAGCCAACAATATAGCAATCAGCCCCAGCATTTT. It yields the protein CASSQQYSNQPQHF.

The chain carries TRBV18 and TRBJ2-4, with D unresolved. This CDR3 region has 14 residues. Trimming left V 4 bases short and J 0 bases short, with 7 bases between. The germline CDR1 and CDR2 sequences are KGHSH and LQKENI. CDR3 sequence: CASSRVEAKNIQYF. The CDR3 nucleotides read TGTGCCAGCTCACGGGTGGAAGCCAAAAACATTCAGTACTTC.

The V call is TRBV7-8, the J call TRBJ1-1; no reliable D call. Trimming removed 1 base at V and 8 bases at J, with 11 bases between. The CDR3 totals 13 residues. Germline values: CDR1 SGHVS, CDR2 FQNEAQ. As DNA, the CDR3 is TGTGCCAGCAGCTTAGGATTGGGAGGGGAAGCTTTCTTT. This gives the protein CASSLGLGGEAFF.

The chain has TRBV29-1 and TRBJ1-1, with D hard to call. This CDR3 region has 14 residues. Trimming left V 4 bases short and J 0 bases short, with 12 bases between. Germline CDR1 reads SQVTM; CDR2 reads ANQGSEA. The CDR3 protein is CSVVGETMNTEAFF. The CDR3, as DNA: TGCAGCGTTGTCGGGGAGACAATGAACACTGAAGCTTTCTTT.

The V call is TRBV9, the J call TRBJ2-5; TRBD1 aligns across 12 bases. The CDR3 consists of 17 residues. Trimming at V came to 3 bases and at J to 3 bases, leaving 9 bases not matched to a gene. Germline V gene lookup returns CDR1 SGDLS and CDR2 YYNGEE. The CDR3 nucleotides read TGTGCCAGCAGCGCCTACGGGGGGACAGGGGGCGAAGAGACCCAGTACTTC. This sequence encodes CASSAYGGTGGEETQYF.

The chain recombines TRBV7-9 with TRBJ1-6, with 8 bases identical to TRBD1. Germline loops: CDR1 SEHNR, CDR2 FQNEAQ (reference sequence). V shed 5 bases and J 4 bases; nucleotides not matched to a gene: 1. This CDR3 spans 14 amino acids. CDR3 coding DNA: TGTGCCAGCAGCAGACAGGGGTATAATTCACCCCTCCACTTT. This encodes CASSRQGYNSPLHF. Together with reference TRBV7-9 and TRBJ1-6, the CDR3 gives the full variable domain: DTGVSQNPRHKITKRGQNVTFRCDPISEHNRLYWYRQTLGQGPEFLTYFQNEAQLEKSRLLSDRFSAERPKGSFSTLEIQRTEQGDSAMYLCASSRQGYNSPLHFGNGTRLTVT.

This clone was picked up a small number of times. This sequence joins TRBV5-4 and TRBJ2-7; 8 bases fit TRBD2. CDR1 and CDR2 from the germline V gene are SGHNT and YYREEE (reference sequence). The V and J ends lost 4 bases and 2 bases, in that order; junction bases with no gene match: 8. The CDR3 is made up of 15 amino acids. CDR3 sequence (DNA): TGTGCCAGCAGCCTGCGGACTAGCTTCCCCTACGAGCAGTACTTC. This encodes CASSLRTSFPYEQYF. Complete variable domain (other parts from reference TRBV5-4 and TRBJ2-7): ETGVTQSPTHLIKTRGQQVTLRCSSQSGHNTVSWYQQALGQGPQFIFQYYREEENGRGNFPPRFSGLQFPNYSSELNVNALELDDSALYLCASSLRTSFPYEQYFGPGTRLTVT.

The gene calls are TRBV5-4 and TRBJ2-1, with 12 bases aligning to TRBD2. V dropped 3 bases and J dropped 8; count of bases not matched to a gene: 12. There are 17 residues in the CDR3. Germline CDR1 reads SGHNT; CDR2 reads YYREEE (reference sequence). The chain's CDR3 is CASSSKTRLAGEDEQFF. The CDR3 bases are TGTGCCAGCAGCTCGAAGACCAGACTAGCGGGAGAGGATGAGCAGTTCTTC. Supplemented by reference TRBV5-4 and TRBJ2-1, the full variable domain reads ETGVTQSPTHLIKTRGQQVTLRCSSQSGHNTVSWYQQALGQGPQFIFQYYREEENGRGNFPPRFSGLQFPNYSSELNVNALELDDSALYLCASSSKTRLAGEDEQFFGPGTRLTVL.